This T cell receptor beta chain was retrieved from a study of OX40 agonist ivuxolimab in advanced cancers. Looking at the study overall: Among those enrolled, mean age was about 63 years (range roughly 23 to 90) and 82.7% were male. Patients with prior anti-PD-1, anti-PD-L1 or anti-CTLA-4 therapy were eligible; 40% had some.

Notes on the study in general: In the 0.1 to 3.0 mg/kg range, CD4+ and CD8+ blood T cells had expanded clonally by week 6.

Clones were read by immunoSEQ multiplex PCR, and TCRdb kept only the in-frame ones, dropping some. The profile shows around 84,000 clones, about nine tenths of them singletons. The germline gives CDR1 DFQATT, CDR2 SNEGSKA (reference sequence). CDR3 size: 11 residues. V was clipped by 7 bases and J by 2 bases, with 8 bases between them. Concerning this clone itself: Its antigen is not known.

The TCR originated in an adult with an advanced solid tumor such as melanoma, head and neck, liver or kidney cancer. This material consisted of CD4+ or CD8+ T cells sorted from blood, taken in a trial of the OX40 agonist ivuxolimab. This rearrangement joins TRBV20-1 to TRBJ2-5; weak D call: TRBD1 (5 bases). This CDR3 is CSGDSQETQYF. The DNA for the CDR3 is TGCAGTGGCGACAGTCAAGAGACCCAGTACTTC.